The clone carrying this T cell receptor beta chain was seen a handful of times. Its cognate antigen is unknown. This CDR3 region has 13 residues. Germline CDR1 is LGHDT and CDR2 is YNNKEL (reference sequence). Trimming removed 4 bases at V and 11 bases at J, with 17 bases between. Unexposed donor CD4+ T cells date from 2011-2018, before the COVID-19 pandemic. The cells were cultured for 10 days before CD4+ T cells were isolated. Assay used: immunoSEQ multiplex PCR; TCRdb lists only in-frame clones, some missing. The sample has 20,000 to 25,000 clones, roughly 70% seen once. The entry originates in a study of CD4 T cells in relation to SARS-CoV-2 and coronaviruses.

Sample: CD4+ T cells from PBMCs, cultured in vitro. The chain carries TRBV3-1 (or the pseudogene TRBV3-2) and TRBJ1-2; tentatively, D is TRBD1 (5 bases). The sequence came from a human donor in good health. The CDR3 sequence: CASSPREGSSYTF. The CDR3 bases are TGTGCCAGCAGCCCCAGGGAAGGGTCGTCGTACACCTTC.